This T cell receptor (beta chain) derives from a study of control samples from healthy donors and cancer patients. The germline V gene has CDR1 LNHDA and CDR2 SQIVND (reference sequence). This CDR3 contains 13 residues. Trimming cost V 3 bases and J 6 bases, with 12 bases left between them. Assay: immunoSEQ multiplex PCR; the TCRdb copy retains only in-frame clones and omits some. This table has 140,000 or so clones, roughly 89% appearing once. The sequencing input was blood. This chain links TRBV19 with TRBJ2-7; D assignment may be TRBD1 or TRBD2 (5 bases each). The sequence was collected from a man aged 25-40 years in good health. The CDR3 here is CASSIGQRGEQYF. The CDR3 DNA reads as TGTGCCAGTAGTATCGGGCAGAGGGGCGAGCAGTACTTC.